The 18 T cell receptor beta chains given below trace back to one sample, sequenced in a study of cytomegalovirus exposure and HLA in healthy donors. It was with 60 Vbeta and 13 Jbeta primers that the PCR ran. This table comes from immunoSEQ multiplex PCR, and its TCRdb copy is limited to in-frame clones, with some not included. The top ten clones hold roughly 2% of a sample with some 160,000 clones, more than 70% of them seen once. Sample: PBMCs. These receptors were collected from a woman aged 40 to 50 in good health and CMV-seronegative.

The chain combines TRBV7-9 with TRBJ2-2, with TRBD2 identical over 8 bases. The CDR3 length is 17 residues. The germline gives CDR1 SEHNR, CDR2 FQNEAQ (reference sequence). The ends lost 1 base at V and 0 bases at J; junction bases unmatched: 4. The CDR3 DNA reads TGTGCCAGCAGCTTAGAAAAGCGGGGGCCGAACACCGGGGAGCTGTTTTTT. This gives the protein CASSLEKRGPNTGELFF.

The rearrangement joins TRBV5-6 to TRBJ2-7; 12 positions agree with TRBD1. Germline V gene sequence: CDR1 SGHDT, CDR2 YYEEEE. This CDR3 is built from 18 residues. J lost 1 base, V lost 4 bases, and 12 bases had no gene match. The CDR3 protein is CASSGKGQGAPISYEQYF. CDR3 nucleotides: TGTGCCAGCAGCGGGAAGGGACAGGGGGCACCAATATCCTACGAGCAGTACTTC.

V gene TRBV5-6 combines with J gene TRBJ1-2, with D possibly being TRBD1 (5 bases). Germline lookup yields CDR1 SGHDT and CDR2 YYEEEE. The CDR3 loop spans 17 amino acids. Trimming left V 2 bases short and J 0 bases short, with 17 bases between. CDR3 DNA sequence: TGTGCCAGCAGCTTCGAGCAGGGCCCGGCAGCTAACTATGGCTACACCTTC. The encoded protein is CASSFEQGPAANYGYTF. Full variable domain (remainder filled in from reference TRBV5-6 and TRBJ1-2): DAGVTQSPTHLIKTRGQQVTLRCSPKSGHDTVSWYQQALGQGPQFIFQYYEEEERQRGNFPDRFSGHQFPNYSSELNVNALLLGDSALYLCASSFEQGPAANYGYTFGSGTRLTVV.

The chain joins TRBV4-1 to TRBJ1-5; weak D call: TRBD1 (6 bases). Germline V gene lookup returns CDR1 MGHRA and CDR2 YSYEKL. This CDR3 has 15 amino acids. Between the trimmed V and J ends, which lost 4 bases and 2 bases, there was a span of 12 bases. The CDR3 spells CASSPREGGNQPQHF. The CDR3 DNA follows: TGCGCCAGCAGCCCCCGGGAGGGGGGCAATCAGCCCCAGCATTTT.

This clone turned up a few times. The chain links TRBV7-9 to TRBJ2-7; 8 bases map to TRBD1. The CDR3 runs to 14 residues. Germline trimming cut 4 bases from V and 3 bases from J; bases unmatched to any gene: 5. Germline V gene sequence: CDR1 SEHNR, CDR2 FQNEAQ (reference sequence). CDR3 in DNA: TGTGCCAGCAGCTCGACAGGGGAGGACTACGAGCAGTACTTC. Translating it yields CASSSTGEDYEQYF.

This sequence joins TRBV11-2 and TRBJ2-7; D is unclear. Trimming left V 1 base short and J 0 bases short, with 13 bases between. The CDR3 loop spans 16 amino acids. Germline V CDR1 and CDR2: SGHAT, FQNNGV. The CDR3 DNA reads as TGTGCCAGCAGCTTAGTGGGCTTCCAGGCCTCCTACGAGCAGTACTTC. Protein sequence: CASSLVGFQASYEQYF.

The CDR3 is CASSKVGRVVYNEQFF. The DNA for the CDR3 is TGTGCCAGCAGCAAAGTAGGGAGGGTGGTCTACAATGAGCAGTTCTTC. V is TRBV21-1 and J is TRBJ2-1; the D segment call TRBD2 is taken from the table without a DNA check. TRBV21-1 is an annotated pseudogene. The CDR3 contains 16 residues.

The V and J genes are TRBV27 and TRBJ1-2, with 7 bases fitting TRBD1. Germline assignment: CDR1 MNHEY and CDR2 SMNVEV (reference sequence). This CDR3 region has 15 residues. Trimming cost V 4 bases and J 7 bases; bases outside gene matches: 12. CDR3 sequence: CASSSRQGSSGGYTF. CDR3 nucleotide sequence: TGTGCCAGCAGTTCCCGACAGGGATCAAGTGGTGGCTACACCTTC.

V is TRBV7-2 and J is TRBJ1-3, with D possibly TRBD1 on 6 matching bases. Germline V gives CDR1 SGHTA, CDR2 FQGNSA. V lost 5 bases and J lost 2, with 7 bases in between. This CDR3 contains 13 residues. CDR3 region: CASSRDTGNTIYF. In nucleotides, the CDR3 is TGTGCCAGCAGCCGGGACACTGGAAACACCATATATTTT.

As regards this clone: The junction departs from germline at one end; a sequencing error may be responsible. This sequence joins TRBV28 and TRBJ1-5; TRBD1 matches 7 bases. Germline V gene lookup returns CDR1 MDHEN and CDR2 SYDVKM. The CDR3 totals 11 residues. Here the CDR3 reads CASSSAQGYRF. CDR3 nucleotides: TGTGCCAGCAGTTCGGCACAGGGGTACCGTTTT.

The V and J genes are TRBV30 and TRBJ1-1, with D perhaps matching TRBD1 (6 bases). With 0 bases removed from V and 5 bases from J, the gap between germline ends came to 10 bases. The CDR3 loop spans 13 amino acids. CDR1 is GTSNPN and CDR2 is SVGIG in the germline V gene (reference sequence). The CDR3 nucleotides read TGTGCCTGGAGTGTTGGGGGCCGTACTGAAGCTTTCTTT. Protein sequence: CAWSVGGRTEAFF. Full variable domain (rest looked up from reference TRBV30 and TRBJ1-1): SQTIHQWPATLVQPVGSPLSLECTVEGTSNPNLYWYRQAAGRGLQLLFYSVGIGQISSEVPQNLSASRPQDRQFILSSKKLLLSDSGFYLCAWSVGGRTEAFFGQGTRLTVV.

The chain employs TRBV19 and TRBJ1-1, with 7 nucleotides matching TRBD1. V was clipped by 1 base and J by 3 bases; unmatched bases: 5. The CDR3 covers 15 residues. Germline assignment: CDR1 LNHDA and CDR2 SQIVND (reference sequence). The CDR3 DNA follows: TGTGCCAGTAGTATAGTTGAGGGGGCGGACACTGAAGCTTTCTTT. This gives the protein CASSIVEGADTEAFF.

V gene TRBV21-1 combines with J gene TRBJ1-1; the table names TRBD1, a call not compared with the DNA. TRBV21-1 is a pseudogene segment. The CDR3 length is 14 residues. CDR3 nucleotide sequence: TGTGCCAGCAGCAGTACAGGACAGTACACTGAAGCTTTCTTT. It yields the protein CASSSTGQYTEAFF.

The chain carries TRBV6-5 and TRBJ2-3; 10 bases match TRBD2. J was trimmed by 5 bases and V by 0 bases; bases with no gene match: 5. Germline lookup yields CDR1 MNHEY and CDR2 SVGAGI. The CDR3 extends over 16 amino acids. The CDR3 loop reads CASSYSILAGEDTQYF. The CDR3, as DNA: TGTGCCAGCAGTTACTCGATCCTAGCGGGGGAAGATACGCAGTATTTT.

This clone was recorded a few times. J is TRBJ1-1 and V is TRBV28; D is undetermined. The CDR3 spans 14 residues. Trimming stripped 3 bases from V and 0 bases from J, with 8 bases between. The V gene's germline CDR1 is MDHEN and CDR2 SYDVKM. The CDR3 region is CASSFRGLNTEAFF. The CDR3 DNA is TGTGCCAGCAGTTTTAGAGGGCTGAACACTGAAGCTTTCTTT. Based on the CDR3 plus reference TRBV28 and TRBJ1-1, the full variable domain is DVKVTQSSRYLVKRTGEKVFLECVQDMDHENMFWYRQDPGLGLRLIYFSYDVKMKEKGDIPEGYSVSREKKERFSLILESASTNQTSMYLCASSFRGLNTEAFFGQGTRLTVV.

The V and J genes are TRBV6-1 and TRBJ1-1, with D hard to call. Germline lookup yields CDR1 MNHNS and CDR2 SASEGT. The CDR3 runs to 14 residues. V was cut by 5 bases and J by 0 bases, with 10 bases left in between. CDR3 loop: CASSRDYMNTEAFF. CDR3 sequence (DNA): TGTGCCAGCAGTCGGGATTACATGAACACTGAAGCTTTCTTT.

Written as DNA, the CDR3 is TGCAGCGTTGAGGATGGGACAGGGAAATTGGCTTTCTTT. Protein product: CSVEDGTGKLAFF. This sequence joins TRBV29-1 and TRBJ1-1, with 9 positions matching TRBD1. CDR1 and CDR2 from the germline V gene are SQVTM and ANQGSEA. This CDR3 is built from 13 residues. V shed 3 bases and J 11 bases; nucleotides not matched to a gene: 10.

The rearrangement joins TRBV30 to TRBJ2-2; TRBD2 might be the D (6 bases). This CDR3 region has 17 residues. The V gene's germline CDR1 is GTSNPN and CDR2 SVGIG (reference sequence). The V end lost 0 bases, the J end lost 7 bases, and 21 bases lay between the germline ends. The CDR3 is CAWSVRLGLKRIGELFF. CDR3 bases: TGTGCCTGGAGTGTAAGGCTGGGACTGAAGAGGATCGGGGAGCTGTTTTTT.